Presented here are 3 T cell receptor beta chains from one specimen sequenced in a study of T-cell reconstitution after alpha-beta-depleted transplantation in children (dated by TCRdb to the mid-2010s). The library came from PCR. Data came from an Illumina HiSeq 2500. TCR library preparation used molecular barcoding, with unique molecular identifiers applied to normalize quantification of the TCRbeta repertoire. TCRdb redid the processing of the public reads, applying fastp at Q25 and MiXCR, and retained in-frame beta chains. Every distinct CDR3 protein forms one entry, paired with its most common genes and DNA. This sample comprises 500,000 or so distinct CDR3 sequences, over 25% of them detected only once. Clones ranked in the top ten supply 2% to 2.5% of the sample. Source: PBMCs from the stem cell graft donor, taken from the stem cell graft. These receptors originate from a human donor who donated a stem cell graft to a child with aplastic anemia.

V is TRBV20-1 and J is TRBJ2-5; D is undetermined. V was trimmed by 1 base and J by 2 bases, leaving 17 bases between them. CDR1 is DFQATT, CDR2 SNEGSKA, per germline (reference sequence). There are 16 residues in the CDR3. CDR3 protein: CSARGLVGRRQETQYF. CDR3 DNA: TGCAGTGCTAGAGGACTGGTTGGTCGGCGACAAGAGACCCAGTACTTC.

Concerning this clonotype itself: A read error may account for a junction end that differs from germline. V is TRBV7-8 and J is TRBJ2-3; 11 positions match TRBD2. The length of the CDR3 is 16 residues. Germline loops: CDR1 SGHVS, CDR2 FQNEAQ. CDR3 sequence: CASSVAGGPGTDTQYF. The CDR3 DNA sequence: TGTGCCAGCAGCGTAGCGGGAGGGCCGGGCACAGATACGCAGTATTTT.

The chain has TRBV11-2 and TRBJ2-7, with 10 bases matching TRBD1. Germline CDR1 and CDR2: SGHAT and FQNNGV. The CDR3 is 16 amino acids. J was trimmed by 3 bases and V by 5 bases; bases with no gene match: 10. The CDR3, as DNA: TGTGCCAGCAGCCTAAACCCGGGACAGGGGCTCTACGAGCAGTACTTC. As protein: CASSLNPGQGLYEQYF. Using reference TRBV11-2 and TRBJ2-7 for the parts outside the CDR3, the full variable domain is EAGVAQSPRYKIIEKRQSVAFWCNPISGHATLYWYQQILGQGPKLLIQFQNNGVVDDSQLPKDRFSAERLKGVDSTLKIQPAKLEDSAVYLCASSLNPGQGLYEQYFGPGTRLTVT.